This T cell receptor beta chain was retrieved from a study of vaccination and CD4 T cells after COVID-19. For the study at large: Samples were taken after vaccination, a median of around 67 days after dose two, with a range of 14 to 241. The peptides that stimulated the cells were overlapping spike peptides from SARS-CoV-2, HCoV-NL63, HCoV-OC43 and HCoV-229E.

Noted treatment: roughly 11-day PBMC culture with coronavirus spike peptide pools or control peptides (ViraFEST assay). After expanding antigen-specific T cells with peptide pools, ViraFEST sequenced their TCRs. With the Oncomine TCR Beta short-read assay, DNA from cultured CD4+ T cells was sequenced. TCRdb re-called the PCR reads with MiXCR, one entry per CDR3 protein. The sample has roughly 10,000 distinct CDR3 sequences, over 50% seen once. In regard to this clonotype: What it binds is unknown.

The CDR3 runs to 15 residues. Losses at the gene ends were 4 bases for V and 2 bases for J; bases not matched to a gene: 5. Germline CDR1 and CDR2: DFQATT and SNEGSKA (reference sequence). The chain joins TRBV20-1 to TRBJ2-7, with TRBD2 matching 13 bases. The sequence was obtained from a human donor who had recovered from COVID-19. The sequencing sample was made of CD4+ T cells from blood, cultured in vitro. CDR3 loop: CSAILGTSGTYEQYF. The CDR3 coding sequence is TGCAGTGCTATTCTCGGGACTAGCGGGACCTACGAGCAGTACTTC.